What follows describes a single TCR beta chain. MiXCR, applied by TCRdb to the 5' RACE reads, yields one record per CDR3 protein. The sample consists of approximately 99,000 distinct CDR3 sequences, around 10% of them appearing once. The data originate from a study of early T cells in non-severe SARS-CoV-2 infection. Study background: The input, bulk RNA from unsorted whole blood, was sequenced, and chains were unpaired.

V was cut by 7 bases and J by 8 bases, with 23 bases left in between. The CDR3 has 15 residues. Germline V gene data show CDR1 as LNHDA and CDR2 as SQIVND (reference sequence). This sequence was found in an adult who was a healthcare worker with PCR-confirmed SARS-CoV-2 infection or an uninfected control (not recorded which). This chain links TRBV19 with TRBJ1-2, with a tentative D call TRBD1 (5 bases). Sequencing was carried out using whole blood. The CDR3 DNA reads TGTGCCAGTACCACGGCCCCCGCGAGGGGAGGCGGCTACACCTTC. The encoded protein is CASTTAPARGGGYTF.